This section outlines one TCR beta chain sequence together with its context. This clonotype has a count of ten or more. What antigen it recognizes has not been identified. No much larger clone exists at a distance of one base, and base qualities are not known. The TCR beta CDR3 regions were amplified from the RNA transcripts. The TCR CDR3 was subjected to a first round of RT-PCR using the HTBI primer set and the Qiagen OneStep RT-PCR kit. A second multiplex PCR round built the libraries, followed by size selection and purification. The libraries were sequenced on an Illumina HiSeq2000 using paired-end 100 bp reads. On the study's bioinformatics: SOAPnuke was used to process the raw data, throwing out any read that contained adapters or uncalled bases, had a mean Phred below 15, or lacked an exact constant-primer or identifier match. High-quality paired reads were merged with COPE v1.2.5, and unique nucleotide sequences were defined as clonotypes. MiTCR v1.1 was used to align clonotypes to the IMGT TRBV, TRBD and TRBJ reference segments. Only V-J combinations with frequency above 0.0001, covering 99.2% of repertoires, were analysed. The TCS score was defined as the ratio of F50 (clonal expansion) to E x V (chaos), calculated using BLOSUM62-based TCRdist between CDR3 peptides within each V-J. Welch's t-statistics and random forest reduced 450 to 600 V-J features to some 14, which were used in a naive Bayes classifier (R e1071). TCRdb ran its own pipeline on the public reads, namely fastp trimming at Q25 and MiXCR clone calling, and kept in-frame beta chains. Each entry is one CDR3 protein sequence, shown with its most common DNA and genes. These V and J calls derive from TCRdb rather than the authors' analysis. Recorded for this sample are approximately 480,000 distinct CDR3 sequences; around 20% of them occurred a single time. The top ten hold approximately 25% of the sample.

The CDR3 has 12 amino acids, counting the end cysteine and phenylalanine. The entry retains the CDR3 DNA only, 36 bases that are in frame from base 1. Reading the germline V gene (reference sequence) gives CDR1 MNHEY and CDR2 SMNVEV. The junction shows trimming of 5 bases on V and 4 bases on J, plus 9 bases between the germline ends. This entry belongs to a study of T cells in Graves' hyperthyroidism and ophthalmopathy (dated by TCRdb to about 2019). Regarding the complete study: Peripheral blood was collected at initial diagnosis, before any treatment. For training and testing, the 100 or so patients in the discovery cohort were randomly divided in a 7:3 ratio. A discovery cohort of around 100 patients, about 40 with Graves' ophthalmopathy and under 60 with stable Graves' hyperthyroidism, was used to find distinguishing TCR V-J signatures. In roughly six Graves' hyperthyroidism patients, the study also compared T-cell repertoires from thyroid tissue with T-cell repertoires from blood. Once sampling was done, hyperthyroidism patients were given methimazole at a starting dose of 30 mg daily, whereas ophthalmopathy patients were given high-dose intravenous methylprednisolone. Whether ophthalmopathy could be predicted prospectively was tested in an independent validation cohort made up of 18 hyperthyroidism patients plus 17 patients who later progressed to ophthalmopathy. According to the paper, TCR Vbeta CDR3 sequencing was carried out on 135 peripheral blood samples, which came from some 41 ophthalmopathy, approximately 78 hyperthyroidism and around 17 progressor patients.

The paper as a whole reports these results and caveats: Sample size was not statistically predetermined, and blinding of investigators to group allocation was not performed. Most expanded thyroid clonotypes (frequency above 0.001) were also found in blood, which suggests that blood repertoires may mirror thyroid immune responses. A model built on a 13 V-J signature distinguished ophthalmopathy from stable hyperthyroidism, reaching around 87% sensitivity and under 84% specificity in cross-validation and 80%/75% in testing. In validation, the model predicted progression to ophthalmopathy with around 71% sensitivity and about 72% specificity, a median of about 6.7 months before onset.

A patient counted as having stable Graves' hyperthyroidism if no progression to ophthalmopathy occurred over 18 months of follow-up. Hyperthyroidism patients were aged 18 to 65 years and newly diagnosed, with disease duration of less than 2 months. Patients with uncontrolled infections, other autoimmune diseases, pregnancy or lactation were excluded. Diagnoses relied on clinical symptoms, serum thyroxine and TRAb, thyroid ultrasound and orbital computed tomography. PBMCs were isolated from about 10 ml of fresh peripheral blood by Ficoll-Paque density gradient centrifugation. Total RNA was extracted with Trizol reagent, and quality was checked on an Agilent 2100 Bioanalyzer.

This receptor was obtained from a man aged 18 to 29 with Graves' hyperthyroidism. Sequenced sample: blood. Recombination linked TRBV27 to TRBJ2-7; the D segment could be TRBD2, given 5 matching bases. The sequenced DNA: TGTGCCAGCAGTACCGAGGGTTACGAGCAGTACTTC. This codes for CASSTEGYEQYF.